The 21 T cell receptor beta chains below were found in one sample sequenced in a study of brain T cells in children with intractable seizures. Time point specified: blood from clinic visit 5 months post-surgery; TSC patient then seizure free. Clones were sequenced by immunoSEQ multiplex PCR, and TCRdb holds only the in-frame ones, with some missing. This table has about 340,000 clones, 85% to 95% appearing once. Sequencing used peripheral blood, obtained about 5 months after surgery. These receptor sequences come from a boy in the first two years of life with tuberous sclerosis and intractable seizures.

V gene TRBV3-1 (or the pseudogene TRBV3-2) combines with J gene TRBJ1-6; perhaps TRBD1 as D (5 bases). Looked up from germline, CDR1 is LGHDT and CDR2 is YNNKEL (reference sequence). The V end was cut by 3 bases, the J end by 3 bases, with 12 bases between. This CDR3 is built from 16 residues. The CDR3 nucleotides are TGTGCCAGCAGCCATCAGGGCAGAGACTATAATTCACCCCTCCACTTT. This encodes CASSHQGRDYNSPLHF.

The rearrangement joins TRBV25-1 to TRBJ2-3; D is possibly TRBD2 (5 bases). CDR1 is MGHDK and CDR2 is SYGVNS in the germline V gene. V lost 1 base to trimming and J lost 3 bases, with 14 bases between them. The CDR3 is 16 amino acids. For the CDR3, the DNA is TGTGCCAGCAGTGAATTCGGGAATAGCTGGACAGATACGCAGTATTTT. Amino acids: CASSEFGNSWTDTQYF.

CDR3 sequence: CASSPAQDRGMGYTF. The CDR3 DNA is TGTGCCAGCAGCCCGGCCCAGGACAGGGGGATGGGCTACACCTTC. The chain couples TRBV6-2 or TRBV6-3 to TRBJ1-2; 10 bases are shared with TRBD1. V dropped 6 bases and J dropped 8; count of bases not matched to a gene: 12. This CDR3 has 15 amino acids. Per the germline V gene, CDR1 is MNHEY and CDR2 is SVGEGT.

The rearrangement uses TRBV6-5 and TRBJ2-7; D uncertain. V was trimmed by 7 bases and J by 5 bases, leaving 15 bases between them. The CDR3 extends over 13 amino acids. The V gene's germline CDR1 is MNHEY and CDR2 SVGAGI. CDR3 sequence (DNA): TGTGCCAGCAAATTGTCAGGCGGCCACGAGCAGTACTTC. Residues: CASKLSGGHEQYF.

This clone was seen only once. The chain carries TRBV4-1 and TRBJ2-3; 9 nucleotides match TRBD2. Trimming took 1 base from V and 1 from J; bases not matched to a gene: 3. Germline lookup yields CDR1 MGHRA and CDR2 YSYEKL. The CDR3 spans 16 residues. DNA for the CDR3: TGCGCCAGCAGCCAAGTGCTAGCGGGACGCACAGATACGCAGTATTTT. Its protein is CASSQVLAGRTDTQYF.

This clone was seen just once. The chain couples TRBV6-4 to TRBJ1-2; 9 nucleotides align to TRBD1. V lost 6 bases, J lost 4 bases, and 15 bases stayed unmatched. The CDR3 has 17 amino acids. The germline gives CDR1 MRHNA, CDR2 SNTAGT. The CDR3 DNA is TGTGCCAGCAGCCCACAGGGGGCCTCTTTCCCTAGCTATGGCTACACCTTC. It encodes CASSPQGASFPSYGYTF.

J is TRBJ2-1 and V is TRBV4-2; 12 nucleotides agree with TRBD2. Germline V gene lookup returns CDR1 LGHNA and CDR2 YNFKEQ. The V and J ends lost 2 bases and 4 bases, in that order; junction bases with no gene match: 6. The CDR3 is 17 amino acids. The chain's CDR3 is CASSQPSSGRGYNEQFF. DNA for the CDR3: TGTGCCAGCAGCCAACCGTCTAGCGGGAGGGGATACAATGAGCAGTTCTTC.

This chain links TRBV9 with TRBJ2-5, with TRBD1 as a possible D gene (5 bases). Germline CDR1 SGDLS, CDR2 YYNGEE. With 3 bases removed from V and 0 bases from J, the gap between germline ends came to 15 bases. CDR3 length equals 16 residues. CDR3 bases: TGTGCCAGCAGCGCGCGGACAAACCTCTACCAAGAGACCCAGTACTTC. It encodes CASSARTNLYQETQYF. The complete variable domain, with remaining parts taken from reference TRBV9 and TRBJ2-5, reads DSGVTQTPKHLITATGQRVTLRCSPRSGDLSVYWYQQSLDQGLQFLIQYYNGEERAKGNILERFSAQQFPDLHSELNLSSLELGDSALYFCASSARTNLYQETQYFGPGTRLLVL.

The chain carries TRBV4-1 and TRBJ2-1; 7 nucleotides line up with TRBD1. The CDR3 loop spans 19 amino acids. The germline V gene has CDR1 MGHRA and CDR2 YSYEKL. Trimming removed 3 bases from V and 9 bases from J; junction bases left unmatched: 23. The CDR3, as DNA: TGCGCCAGCAGCCATTACTGCAGGGGGTCCCCTGGGGGAGTATCTGAGCAGTTCTTC. This sequence encodes CASSHYCRGSPGGVSEQFF.

The rearrangement joins TRBV3-1 (or the pseudogene TRBV3-2) to TRBJ2-1; TRBD2 aligns across 8 bases. This CDR3 region has 18 residues. The ends lost 3 bases at V and 3 bases at J; junction bases unmatched: 13. CDR1 is LGHDT and CDR2 is YNNKEL in the germline V gene (reference sequence). The CDR3 DNA reads as TGTGCCAGCAGCCACCCAAACCGGCGGGGGGAGATCTACAATGAGCAGTTCTTC. It yields the protein CASSHPNRRGEIYNEQFF.

The chain recombines TRBV12-3 or TRBV12-4 with TRBJ1-1, with 7 bases aligning to TRBD1. The ends lost 9 bases at V and 3 bases at J; junction bases unmatched: 7. The CDR3 contains 13 residues. The CDR3 spells CASQQGQDTEAFF. Written as DNA, the CDR3 is TGTGCCAGTCAACAGGGGCAGGACACTGAAGCTTTCTTT.

The genes are TRBV7-2 and TRBJ2-7, with D perhaps assigned TRBD1 or TRBD2 (5 bases each). V was cut by 2 bases and J by 6 bases, with 11 bases left in between. The CDR3 is 13 amino acids. Germline lookup yields CDR1 SGHTA and CDR2 FQGNSA. The chain's CDR3 is CASSLLSGAEQYF. The CDR3 DNA reads as TGTGCCAGCAGCTTATTGTCCGGGGCCGAGCAGTACTTC.

The chain combines TRBV6-1 with TRBJ1-6, with a possible D match to TRBD1 (5 bases). CDR1 and CDR2 from the germline V gene are MNHNS and SASEGT. The CDR3 has 15 residues. Deletions cut 2 bases from V and 0 bases from J, with 5 bases between. CDR3 in DNA: TGTGCCAGCAGTGAACAGGGCTCCTATAATTCACCCCTCCACTTT. The encoded protein is CASSEQGSYNSPLHF.

This sequence joins TRBV7-3 and TRBJ1-1; the D gene is possibly TRBD1 (6 bases). Germline loops: CDR1 SGHTA, CDR2 FQGTGA. The V end was cut by 5 bases, the J end by 1 base, with 14 bases between. The CDR3 runs to 15 residues. Written as DNA, the CDR3 is TGTGCCAGCAGCGCGACAGGTTATGGGAACACTGAAGCTTTCTTT. It specifies CASSATGYGNTEAFF.

The sample holds one count of this clone. The V gene is TRBV6-6, the J gene TRBJ1-1; D remains ambiguous. The CDR3 covers 13 residues. CDR1 is MNHNY, CDR2 SVGAGI, per germline (reference sequence). Trimming took 10 bases from V and 2 from J, leaving 14 bases between them. The CDR3 nucleotides are TGTGCCATGGGCGGCAGCCTTAACACTGAAGCTTTCTTT. Protein sequence: CAMGGSLNTEAFF.

The V gene is TRBV6-1, the J gene TRBJ1-2; no clear D. The CDR3 extends over 15 amino acids. Germline CDR1 MNHNS, CDR2 SASEGT. With 1 base removed from V and 4 bases from J, the gap between germline ends came to 13 bases. In DNA, the CDR3 is TGTGCCAGCAGTGAAGTACCGTGGCGGTCCTATGGCTACACCTTC. Residues: CASSEVPWRSYGYTF.

J is TRBJ2-7 and V is TRBV4-2; the D gene is possibly TRBD2 (5 bases). The germline gives CDR1 LGHNA, CDR2 YNFKEQ. V was cut by 0 bases and J by 5 bases, with 11 bases left in between. This CDR3 is built from 14 residues. The chain's CDR3 is CASSQDLLGDEQYF. The CDR3 DNA reads TGTGCCAGCAGCCAAGATCTTCTCGGGGACGAGCAGTACTTC.

The chain uses TRBV5-6 and TRBJ2-1, with D possibly TRBD2 on 5 matching bases. In germline, CDR1 is SGHDT, CDR2 YYEEEE. CDR3 size: 16 residues. V gave up 2 bases and J gave up 4 bases, with 16 bases separating them. This chain's CDR3 is CASSFSLASDYNEQFF. The CDR3 bases are TGTGCCAGCAGCTTTTCTCTAGCCAGCGATTACAATGAGCAGTTCTTC.

V gene TRBV6-1 combines with J gene TRBJ1-2, with D possibly TRBD1 on 5 matching bases. CDR1 is MNHNS and CDR2 is SASEGT in the germline V gene. V gave up 3 bases and J gave up 8 bases, with 13 bases separating them. This CDR3 region has 13 residues. The CDR3: CASSEPGSGGYTF. The CDR3 DNA follows: TGTGCCAGCAGTGAGCCAGGGAGTGGAGGCTACACCTTC.

V usage is TRBV29-1 and J usage is TRBJ2-1; D ambiguous. V was trimmed by 8 bases and J by 0 bases, leaving 11 bases between them. There are 13 residues in the CDR3. Looked up from germline, CDR1 is SQVTM and CDR2 is ANQGSEA. This CDR3 is CSTLWSSYNEQFF. CDR3 DNA: TGCAGCACACTGTGGAGCTCCTACAATGAGCAGTTCTTC.

The chain uses TRBV28 and TRBJ1-1; D unresolved. This CDR3 is built from 11 residues. CDR1 and CDR2 from the germline V gene are MDHEN and SYDVKM. V lost 8 bases and J 5 bases, leaving 9 bases between the germline ends. CDR3 bases: TGTGCCAGCCGGGTTGAGACTGAAGCTTTCTTT. Translating gives CASRVETEAFF.